This T cell receptor beta chain was found in a study of blood T cell repertoires in COVID-19. Clones were sequenced by immunoSEQ multiplex PCR, and TCRdb holds only the in-frame ones, with some missing. The sample shows 190,000 or so clones, around 88% of them seen only once. This CDR3 is 17 amino acids long. The V gene's germline CDR1 is SGDLS and CDR2 YYNGEE. V lost 0 bases and J 1 base, leaving 15 bases between the germline ends. V is TRBV9 and J is TRBJ2-3; no definite D call. The clonotype was recovered from a woman aged 25 to 45 with acute or convalescent COVID-19. The sequenced sample consisted of peripheral blood. DNA for the CDR3: TGTGCCAGCAGCGTAGGAGGTGCAAGTCCTGGCACAGATACGCAGTATTTT. This translates into CASSVGGASPGTDTQYF.